Below, 10 T cell receptor beta chains from the same sample are listed, as sequenced in a study of OX40 agonist ivuxolimab in advanced cancers. This table comes from immunoSEQ multiplex PCR, and its TCRdb copy is limited to in-frame clones, with some not included. There are approximately 92,000 clones in the sample; more than 95% occur only once, and 2% to 2.5% lies in the top ten. The material sequenced was CD4+ or CD8+ T cells sorted from blood, taken in a trial of the OX40 agonist ivuxolimab. These receptors were collected from an adult with an advanced solid tumor such as melanoma, head and neck, liver or kidney cancer.

The V and J genes are TRBV28 and TRBJ1-2; weak D call: TRBD1 (5 bases). This CDR3 spans 12 amino acids. Trimming left V 2 bases short and J 6 bases short, with 7 bases between. The germline V gene has CDR1 MDHEN and CDR2 SYDVKM. The CDR3 spells CASSLGADGYTF. CDR3 nucleotide sequence: TGTGCCAGCAGTTTAGGGGCGGATGGCTACACCTTC.

The chain uses TRBV27 and TRBJ2-3; no reliable D call. V shed 8 bases and J shed 4 bases, with 7 bases lying between them. Germline V gene lookup returns CDR1 MNHEY and CDR2 SMNVEV (reference sequence). The length of the CDR3 is 11 residues. The CDR3 region has the DNA TGTGCCAGCTCTTCCTCAGATACGCAGTATTTT. Amino acids: CASSSSDTQYF.

The chain has TRBV28 and TRBJ2-7; TRBD1 matches 8 bases. V trimming: 2 bases; J trimming: 3 bases; junction bases outside the gene matches: 9. The germline V gene has CDR1 MDHEN and CDR2 SYDVKM. There are 16 residues in the CDR3. CDR3 amino acids: CASSLGRQGSGYEQYF. The DNA of the CDR3 is TGTGCCAGCAGTTTAGGTAGACAGGGGAGCGGCTACGAGCAGTACTTC.

The gene calls are TRBV27 and TRBJ2-4; weak D call: TRBD1 (6 bases). Trimming left V 10 bases short and J 9 bases short, with 22 bases between. Germline V CDR1 and CDR2: MNHEY, SMNVEV (reference sequence). The CDR3 is 14 residues long. CDR3 nucleotide sequence: TGTGCCAACCTTGAAATCTTACAGGGTAGCATTCAGTACTTC. Translated, it gives CANLEILQGSIQYF.

For the CDR3, the DNA is TGTGCCAGCAGTATGGGGGACGACAGGCCTAGCTATGGCTACACCTTC. Translated, it gives CASSMGDDRPSYGYTF. The chain links TRBV9 to TRBJ1-2; weak D call: TRBD1 (6 bases). The CDR3 covers 16 residues. Germline values: CDR1 SGDLS, CDR2 YYNGEE. V dropped 5 bases and J dropped 4 bases, with 21 bases sitting between them. Full variable domain (outside the CDR3, taken from reference TRBV9 and TRBJ1-2): DSGVTQTPKHLITATGQRVTLRCSPRSGDLSVYWYQQSLDQGLQFLIQYYNGEERAKGNILERFSAQQFPDLHSELNLSSLELGDSALYFCASSMGDDRPSYGYTFGSGTRLTVV.

This rearrangement joins TRBV27 to TRBJ2-6; D may be TRBD2 (5 bases). The CDR3 is 15 residues long. CDR1 is MNHEY, CDR2 SMNVEV, per germline (reference sequence). Between the trimmed V and J ends, which lost 2 bases and 2 bases, there was a span of 7 bases. The CDR3 reads CASSLRGPGANVLTF. The CDR3 region has the DNA TGTGCCAGCAGTTTACGCGGGCCTGGGGCCAACGTCCTGACTTTC. Drawing the rest from reference TRBV27 and TRBJ2-6, the complete variable domain is EAQVTQNPRYLITVTGKKLTVTCSQNMNHEYMSWYRQDPGLGLRQIYYSMNVEVTDKGDVPEGYKVSRKEKRNFPLILESPSPNQTSLYFCASSLRGPGANVLTFGAGSRLTVL.

This clone was counted once. The V gene is TRBV19, the J gene TRBJ1-1; no clear D gene. This CDR3 spans 15 amino acids. The V end was cut by 2 bases, the J end by 1 base, with 11 bases between. Germline V gives CDR1 LNHDA, CDR2 SQIVND (reference sequence). CDR3 coding DNA: TGTGCCAGTAGTATATACGGCACAGCGAACACTGAAGCTTTCTTT. It specifies CASSIYGTANTEAFF. The entire variable domain, with the rest obtained from reference TRBV19 and TRBJ1-1, is as follows: DGGITQSPKYLFRKEGQNVTLSCEQNLNHDAMYWYRQDPGQGLRLIYYSQIVNDFQKGDIAEGYSVSREKKESFPLTVTSAQKNPTAFYLCASSIYGTANTEAFFGQGTRLTVV.

This chain connects TRBV7-7 to TRBJ2-1; 12 positions match TRBD1. This CDR3 contains 15 residues. V shed 5 bases and J 5 bases; nucleotides not matched to a gene: 4. Germline V gives CDR1 SSHAT, CDR2 FNYEAQ (reference sequence). CDR3 sequence (DNA): TGTGCCAGCAGCCTGGGACAGGGGGCGAACAATGAGCAGTTCTTC. Protein sequence: CASSLGQGANNEQFF.

J is TRBJ2-7 and V is TRBV30; D is undetermined. V dropped 2 bases and J dropped 3 bases, with 20 bases sitting between them. This CDR3 spans 16 amino acids. In germline, CDR1 is GTSNPN, CDR2 SVGIG (reference sequence). DNA for the CDR3: TGTGCCTGGAGTCCCACGCAGCAGACACCGTTCTACGAGCAGTACTTC. Protein: CAWSPTQQTPFYEQYF.

This clone was counted a single time. This rearrangement joins TRBV6-6 to TRBJ2-2, with TRBD2 as a possible D gene (6 bases). Trimming took 4 bases from V and 3 from J, leaving 9 bases between them. Per the germline V gene, CDR1 is MNHNY and CDR2 is SVGAGI (reference sequence). The CDR3 consists of 14 residues. The CDR3 nucleotides are TGTGCCAGCAGTTCCTCGGGAGACACCGGGGAGCTGTTTTTT. Translating it yields CASSSSGDTGELFF.